A selection of T cell receptor beta chains follows, all from one sample in a study of blood T cell repertoires in COVID-19. The data were produced by immunoSEQ multiplex PCR, yet TCRdb's version contains in-frame clones alone and is incomplete. The sample shows 200,000 to 300,000 clones, about 88% of them seen only once. The sample consisted of peripheral blood. The receptors were gathered from a woman between 70 and 85 years old with active or convalescent COVID-19. Both conserved end residues are part of each CDR3.

v_call,j_call,cdr3_aa
TRBV4-2,TRBJ1-1,CASSQHRRPTGGTEAFF
TRBV12-5,TRBJ1-1,CASRENTEAFF
TRBV7-2,TRBJ1-6,CASSPRVGSSPLHF
TRBV24-1,TRBJ2-3,CATSDLAGENTDTQYF
TRBV5-6,TRBJ1-5,CASSLRAGGSGPQHF
TRBV4-3,TRBJ2-1,CASSLGPGTGSNEQFF
TRBV20-1,TRBJ2-7,CSAWLALEQYF
TRBV6-5,TRBJ1-2,CASSVMGTGYGYTF
TRBV5-8,TRBJ1-6,CATIHSGGESPLHF
TRBV7-9,TRBJ2-3,CASSLAGLAGRDTQYF